This TCR beta chain was found in a study of T cells in Graves' hyperthyroidism and ophthalmopathy. This clonotype was counted many times. TCR beta CDR3 sequences were amplified from RNA transcripts. A set of HTBI primers served as the primers for a first-round RT-PCR of the TCR CDR3. TCRdb processed the multiplex PCR reads anew with MiXCR; each CDR3 protein has one entry. The sample has more than 500,000 distinct CDR3 sequences, 40% to 50% seen once. V was clipped by 5 bases and J by 11 bases, with 13 bases between them. The CDR3 runs to 13 residues. The sample was peripheral blood or thyroid tissue (not recorded which). This chain connects TRBV12-3 or TRBV12-4 to TRBJ1-6, with D possibly matching TRBD1 (6 bases). The receptor comes from an adult woman with Graves' disease, either hyperthyroidism or ophthalmopathy (not recorded which). The chain's CDR3 is CASSEQGQPPLHF. CDR3 coding DNA: TGTGCCAGCAGTGAACAAGGACAGCCACCCCTCCACTTT.